This T cell receptor (beta chain) was sequenced in a study of T-cell memory formation after mild COVID-19. Whole-study context: TCR clusters were largely donor specific.

CDR3 size: 12 residues. Germline CDR1 SGHDT, CDR2 YYEEEE. V lost 2 bases, J lost 13 bases, and 10 bases lay in between. MiXCR was run by TCRdb on the 5' RACE reads, yielding one entry per CDR3 protein. The sample consists of fewer than 400,000 distinct CDR3 sequences, 15% to 20% of them appearing once. The sequencing sample was made of PBMCs or a T cell subset sorted from them (not recorded which). V usage is TRBV5-6 and J usage is TRBJ1-6; unclear D gene. The sequence came from a man younger than 35 who had mild COVID-19 (a few samples of this study predate the infection). Cell type and time point are not known. Here the CDR3 DNA reads TGTGCCAGCAGCTTTCCGAAATCCCCCCTCCACTTT. This sequence encodes CASSFPKSPLHF.